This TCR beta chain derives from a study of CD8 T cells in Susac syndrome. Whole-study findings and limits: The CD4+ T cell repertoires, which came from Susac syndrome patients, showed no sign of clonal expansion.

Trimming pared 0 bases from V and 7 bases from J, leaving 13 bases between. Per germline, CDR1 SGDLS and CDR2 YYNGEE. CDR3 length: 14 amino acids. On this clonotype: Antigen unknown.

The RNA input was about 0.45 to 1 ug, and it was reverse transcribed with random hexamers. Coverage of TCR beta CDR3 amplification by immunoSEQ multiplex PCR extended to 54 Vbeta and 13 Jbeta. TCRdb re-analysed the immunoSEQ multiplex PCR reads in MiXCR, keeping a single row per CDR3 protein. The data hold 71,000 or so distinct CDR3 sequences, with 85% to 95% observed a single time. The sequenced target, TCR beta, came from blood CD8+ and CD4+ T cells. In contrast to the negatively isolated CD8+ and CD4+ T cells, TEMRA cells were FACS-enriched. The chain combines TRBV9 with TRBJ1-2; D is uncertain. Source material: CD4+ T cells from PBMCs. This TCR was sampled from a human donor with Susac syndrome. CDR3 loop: CASSVASESSGYTF. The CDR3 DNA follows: TGTGCCAGCAGCGTAGCTTCGGAGTCGTCTGGCTACACCTTC.